One sample yielded the 14 T cell receptor beta chains listed below, sequenced in a study of cytomegalovirus exposure and HLA in healthy donors. The PCR ran on 60 Vbeta and 13 Jbeta primers. The repertoire was sequenced with immunoSEQ multiplex PCR; TCRdb's copy has only in-frame clones and lacks some. This repertoire shows around 280,000 clones, 80% to 90% found once; its top ten account for approximately 2.2%. The material sequenced was PBMCs. The receptors stem from a woman younger than 35 in good health and CMV-seronegative.

This chain uses TRBV5-6 with TRBJ1-3, with a possible D match to TRBD1 (5 bases). Between the trimmed V and J ends, which lost 2 bases and 4 bases, there was a span of 16 bases. CDR3 length equals 16 residues. Germline V gives CDR1 SGHDT, CDR2 YYEEEE. The DNA of the CDR3 is TGTGCCAGCAGCTTCGGAACAGGTAGTCGAGGAAACACCATATATTTT. Translating gives CASSFGTGSRGNTIYF.

This chain joins TRBV9 and TRBJ1-4; TRBD1 aligns across 8 bases. The CDR3 has 17 amino acids. Germline values: CDR1 SGDLS, CDR2 YYNGEE. The V segment lost 7 bases and the J segment 3 bases; nucleotides outside the gene matches: 14. CDR3 nucleotides: TGTGCCAGCGCTGTAACCGGACAGGGCGGCCCTAATGAAAAACTGTTTTTT. It codes for CASAVTGQGGPNEKLFF.

The V call is TRBV7-9, the J call TRBJ1-1; 7 bases fit TRBD1. CDR3 length: 18 residues. The J segment lost 1 base and the V segment lost 1 base, leaving 12 bases of the junction unmatched. Germline CDR1 and CDR2: SEHNR and FQNEAQ (reference sequence). The CDR3 here is CASSLVGASGQANTEAFF. CDR3 bases: TGTGCCAGCAGCTTAGTCGGGGCTTCTGGACAGGCGAACACTGAAGCTTTCTTT.

The V gene is TRBV4-2, the J gene TRBJ2-5; 13 bases are a match to TRBD2. CDR1 and CDR2 (germline): LGHNA, YNFKEQ. The V segment lost 1 base and the J segment 5 bases; nucleotides outside the gene matches: 10. CDR3 length equals 18 residues. CDR3 protein: CASSQVLAGGPGRETQYF. The CDR3 bases are TGTGCCAGCAGCCAAGTACTAGCGGGGGGGCCCGGTCGGGAGACCCAGTACTTC.

The gene calls are TRBV5-4 and TRBJ2-7; 9 bases line up with TRBD2. Germline CDR1 and CDR2: SGHNT and YYREEE (reference sequence). This CDR3 is built from 16 residues. V lost 3 bases and J lost 2; bases outside the gene matches: 9. As DNA, the CDR3 is TGTGCCAGCAGCTGGGGCGCGGGGGGGAAGACCTACGAGCAGTACTTC. Protein: CASSWGAGGKTYEQYF.

The J gene is TRBJ2-3, the V gene TRBV7-2; weak D call: TRBD1 (6 bases). The CDR3 is 13 residues long. Trimming took off 5 bases at V and 6 bases at J, with 12 bases between the two ends. Germline V gene sequence: CDR1 SGHTA, CDR2 FQGNSA. The CDR3 DNA sequence: TGTGCCAGCAGCCCCACAGGGTGGGATACGCAGTATTTT. Its translation: CASSPTGWDTQYF.

The chain is built from TRBV5-1 and TRBJ2-4; 8 bases align to TRBD2. The V segment lost 0 bases and the J segment 8 bases; nucleotides outside the gene matches: 7. Germline values: CDR1 SGHRS, CDR2 YFSETQ. CDR3 size: 15 residues. The CDR3 reads CASSLAGGPIDIQYF. CDR3 DNA sequence: TGCGCCAGCAGCTTGGCGGGGGGGCCGATCGACATTCAGTACTTC.

Turning to this clone: The identical CDR3 is also encoded by other nucleotide sequences in the sample. The rearrangement links TRBV2 to TRBJ2-1; the match to TRBD2 covers 11 bases. The CDR3 contains 15 residues. Germline loops: CDR1 SNHLY, CDR2 FYNNEI. Losses at the gene ends were 1 base for V and 7 bases for J; bases not matched to a gene: 3. CDR3 loop: CASSEGLAGGNEQFF. CDR3 DNA: TGTGCCAGCAGTGAAGGGCTAGCGGGGGGAAATGAGCAGTTCTTC.

The V and J genes are TRBV18 and TRBJ2-2, with D perhaps matching TRBD2 (6 bases). The CDR3 is 18 residues long. The ends were cut back, 3 bases at V and 4 bases at J, with 21 bases in the middle. Germline V CDR1 and CDR2: KGHSH, LQKENI. This CDR3 reads CASSPYRDLLSSTGELFF. CDR3 nucleotides: TGTGCCAGCTCACCCTATCGGGACTTGCTCTCGAGCACCGGGGAGCTGTTTTTT.

This clone showed up just once. The rearrangement joins TRBV6-1 to TRBJ2-3; perhaps TRBD2 as D (5 bases). Germline V CDR1 and CDR2: MNHNS, SASEGT. The CDR3 extends over 15 amino acids. V was clipped by 2 bases and J by 1 base, with 10 bases between them. CDR3 sequence (DNA): TGTGCCAGCAGTGAAATGTGGACTGGCACAGATACGCAGTATTTT. Translated: CASSEMWTGTDTQYF.

The chain couples TRBV10-3 to TRBJ2-7; D is ambiguous. The germline V gene has CDR1 ENHRY and CDR2 SYGVKD. V was cut by 4 bases and J by 0 bases, with 7 bases left in between. The CDR3 has 13 amino acids. DNA for the CDR3: TGTGCCATCAGTGTTAGTACCTCCTACGAGCAGTACTTC. Translation gives CAISVSTSYEQYF.

CDR3 sequence reads: CASSEAWPKGNSPLHF. The CDR3, as DNA: TGTGCCAGCAGTGAAGCTTGGCCTAAGGGGAATTCACCCCTCCACTTT. The chain is built from TRBV2 and TRBJ1-6; D possibly corresponds to TRBD1 (5 bases). Germline V gives CDR1 SNHLY, CDR2 FYNNEI. V was pared by 0 bases and J by 7 bases, with 13 bases between. There are 16 residues in the CDR3.

This clone was observed a handful of times. The chain recombines TRBV5-4 with TRBJ1-4; 9 bases align to TRBD1. V shed 0 bases, J shed 8 bases, and the junction held 2 bases outside the gene matches. Germline V gene data show CDR1 as SGHNT and CDR2 as YYREEE (reference sequence). The CDR3 is 14 amino acids. CDR3 coding DNA: TGTGCCAGCAGCTTGGGGACAGGGGACGAAAAACTGTTTTTT. It is translated as CASSLGTGDEKLFF.

CDR3 in amino acids: CASSSPRTGAYEQYF. In DNA, the CDR3 is TGTGCCAGCAGCTCCCCCCGGACAGGGGCCTACGAGCAGTACTTC. The chain recombines TRBV13 with TRBJ2-7; 9 bases are a match to TRBD1. Germline V lookup: CDR1 PRHDT, CDR2 FYEKMQ (reference sequence). With V trimmed by 4 bases and J by 2 bases, 6 bases remained unmatched. The CDR3 runs 15 residues.